This T cell receptor (beta chain) was retrieved from a study of blood T cell repertoires in COVID-19. Trimming took 1 base from V and 8 from J; bases not matched to a gene: 4. The CDR3 has 15 residues. The V gene's germline CDR1 is MGHDK and CDR2 SYGVNS. Data came from immunoSEQ multiplex PCR; TCRdb stores just in-frame clones and leaves some out. The sample comprises tens of thousands of clones, more than 70% of which are singletons, and about 32% rests with the top ten. The source of this sequence is a human donor in a cohort sampled during active COVID-19. The sample consisted of peripheral blood. The rearrangement links TRBV25-1 to TRBJ1-6, with 8 bases identical to TRBD1. CDR3 nucleotides: TGTGCCAGCAGTGAATTTGGACAGGGATATTCACCCCTCCACTTT. Encoded protein: CASSEFGQGYSPLHF.